This T cell receptor beta chain was captured by sequencing in a study of blood T cell repertoires in COVID-19. The cohort comprised adults aged about 18 to 90 years residing in 20 to 30 US areas. Participant-given clinical history determined each cohort assignment. Before being deemed recovered, Cohort 3 donors had two negative PCRs, clearance, or symptom resolution. Original processing notes: Reference gene primer amplification gave estimated nucleated cell counts. Clones were read by immunoSEQ multiplex PCR, and TCRdb kept only the in-frame ones, dropping some. Clone size and the V and J calls come from that table; the DNA yielded D and trimming. This sample has 380,000 or so clones, with around 87% found just once. V lost 0 bases to trimming and J lost 5 bases; unmatched junction nucleotides: 2. Germline values: CDR1 SEHNR, CDR2 FQNEAQ (reference sequence). The CDR3 covers 14 residues.

The genes are TRBV7-9 and TRBJ2-5; 8 positions match TRBD2. Material: PBMCs or T cells enriched from blood (not recorded which). The TCR comes from a man aged 30-40 years who had recovered from COVID-19. The CDR3 is CASSLAGLGETQYF. As DNA, the CDR3 is TGTGCCAGCAGCTTAGCGGGACTAGGGGAGACCCAGTACTTC.